This TCR beta chain was sequenced in a study of cytomegalovirus exposure and HLA in healthy donors. Study-level information: In a later analysis, the 100 to 150 validation repertoires were reported to have used the same platform as the approximately 620 first-cohort repertoires.

Here immunoSEQ multiplex PCR was the method, and the copy in TCRdb shows in-frame clones only, minus some. The table shows about 150,000 clones, with 85% to 90% occurring only once. Points from the study as a whole: Overall, approximately 150 TCR beta chains were annotated as cytomegalovirus-associated. Rarity held for most TCR sequences, but there were some public TCRs that occurred in many donors.

About this clone itself: What it binds is not known.

Specimen: PBMCs. The sequence was collected from a human donor in good health.

In nucleotides, the CDR3 is TGTGCCAGCAGAGCCGGAACTAGCGGGGTAACCGGGACCCAGTACTTC. This encodes CASRAGTSGVTGTQYF. The rearrangement uses TRBV7-9 and TRBJ2-5, with 10 bases that match TRBD2. Germline V lookup: CDR1 SEHNR, CDR2 FQNEAQ (reference sequence). The CDR3 is made up of 16 amino acids. The junction had 14 bases not matched to a gene; V was cut back by 6 bases and J by 7 bases.